One and the same sample provided the 2 T cell receptor beta chains below, sequenced in a study of OX40 agonist ivuxolimab in advanced cancers. The assay was immunoSEQ multiplex PCR, and TCRdb's table has in-frame clones only and misses some. Of some 70,000 clones listed, 70% to 85% were seen once; the top ten hold 1.1%. The sample consisted of CD4+ or CD8+ T cells sorted from blood, taken in a trial of the OX40 agonist ivuxolimab. These receptors were collected from an adult with an advanced solid tumor such as melanoma, head and neck, liver or kidney cancer.

This clone has just a few counts. This chain connects TRBV7-2 to TRBJ2-5; D might be TRBD2 (5 bases). The CDR3 loop spans 15 amino acids. Germline values: CDR1 SGHTA, CDR2 FQGNSA. Trimming took off 5 bases at V and 4 bases at J, with 17 bases between the two ends. This CDR3 reads CASSTLRVGGETQYF. Here the CDR3 DNA reads TGTGCCAGCAGCACCTTGAGGGTTGGAGGAGAGACCCAGTACTTC.

The gene calls are TRBV4-1 and TRBJ2-5; 8 nucleotides line up with TRBD2. CDR1 is MGHRA and CDR2 is YSYEKL in the germline V gene. This CDR3 region has 17 residues. The V segment lost 0 bases and the J segment 2 bases; nucleotides outside the gene matches: 8. The CDR3 protein is CASSQDFVLAVQETQYF. The DNA of the CDR3 is TGCGCCAGCAGCCAAGACTTTGTACTAGCGGTTCAAGAGACCCAGTACTTC.